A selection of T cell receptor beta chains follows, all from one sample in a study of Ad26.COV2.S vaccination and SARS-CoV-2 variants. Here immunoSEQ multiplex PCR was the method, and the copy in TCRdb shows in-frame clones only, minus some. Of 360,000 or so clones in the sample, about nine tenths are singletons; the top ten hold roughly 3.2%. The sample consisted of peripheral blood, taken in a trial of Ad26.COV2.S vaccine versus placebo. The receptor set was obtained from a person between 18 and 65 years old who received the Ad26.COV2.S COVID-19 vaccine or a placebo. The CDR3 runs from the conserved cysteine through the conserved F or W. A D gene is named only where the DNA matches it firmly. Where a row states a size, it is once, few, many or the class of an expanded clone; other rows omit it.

TGTGCCTGGTCCACCGGCTTGAACACTGAAGCTTTCTTT,CAWSTGLNTEAFF,TRBJ1-1,NA,TRBV30,NA
TGCAGTGCTAGTAGGGGGACGGAAGATGGCTACACCTTC,CSASRGTEDGYTF,TRBJ1-2,NA,TRBV20-1,NA
TGCGCCAGCAGCCAAGATCGCTACCATGAAAAACTGTTTTTT,CASSQDRYHEKLFF,TRBJ1-4,NA,TRBV4-1,NA
TGTGCCAGCAGCTTAGCGGGGGGTAGCGGGGCTTACACAGATACGCAGTATTTT,CASSLAGGSGAYTDTQYF,TRBJ2-3,TRBD2,TRBV7-2,NA
TGTGCCAGCAGGATAAGTGCGACTAAGGGTGGCTACACCTTC,CASRISATKGGYTF,TRBJ1-2,NA,TRBV7-8,NA
TGTGCCAGCAGCTTAATGAGTACAGGGAGTTTGAATGAGCAGTTCTTC,CASSLMSTGSLNEQFF,TRBJ2-1,NA,TRBV11-1,NA
TGTGCCAGCTCACCACGGGGACTAGCGGGGGACACCGGGGAGCTGTTTTTT,CASSPRGLAGDTGELFF,TRBJ2-2,TRBD2,TRBV18,few
TGTGCCAGCAGCCCCGAGGACAGGCGAGATGAGCAGTTCTTC,CASSPEDRRDEQFF,TRBJ2-1,TRBD1,TRBV13,NA
TGTGCCAGCAGCTTGGGGACTAGCGGGGCCCAAGAGACCCAGTACTTC,CASSLGTSGAQETQYF,TRBJ2-5,TRBD2,TRBV7-3,NA
TGTGCCAGTAGTATCCTTTCGAGGGGCATCGACACTGAAGCTTTCTTT,CASSILSRGIDTEAFF,TRBJ1-1,NA,TRBV19,NA
TGTGCCAGCAGTTTCGGAACAGGGGTTGGGGATGAGCAGTTCTTC,CASSFGTGVGDEQFF,TRBJ2-1,TRBD1,TRBV27,NA
TGTGCCAGCAGGGGTTATGGCTACACCTTC,CASRGYGYTF,TRBJ1-2,NA,TRBV12-3/TRBV12-4,NA
TGTGCCAGCAGAACCCTAACTAATGAAAAACTGTTTTTT,CASRTLTNEKLFF,TRBJ1-4,NA,TRBV6-5,NA
TGTGCCTGGAGTGACACTAGCGGGGGGATGAAAGATACGCAGTATTTT,CAWSDTSGGMKDTQYF,TRBJ2-3,TRBD2,TRBV30,NA
TGCGCCAGCAGCCAAGATGTGGTATTCATGAACACTGAAGCTTTCTTT,CASSQDVVFMNTEAFF,TRBJ1-1,NA,TRBV4-3,NA
TGCGCCAGCAGCTTGGGGGGGACGAGCTCCTACAATGAGCAGTTCTTC,CASSLGGTSSYNEQFF,TRBJ2-1,NA,TRBV5-1,NA
TGTGCCAGTAGTATCTCAGGCGGCACAGATACGCAGTATTTT,CASSISGGTDTQYF,TRBJ2-3,NA,TRBV19,NA
TGTGCCAGCAGCACAACAGTGAACACTGAAGCTTTCTTT,CASSTTVNTEAFF,TRBJ1-1,NA,TRBV9,NA
TGTGCCAGCCGGGGCCTCATGTACAATGAGCAGTTCTTC,CASRGLMYNEQFF,TRBJ2-1,NA,TRBV12-3/TRBV12-4,once
TGTGCCACCAGCCACCGACTCGACGCCTACAATGAGCAGTTCTTC,CATSHRLDAYNEQFF,TRBJ2-1,NA,TRBV15,NA
TGTGCCAGCAGCTTAAACAGCCCGGAGACCCAGTACTTC,CASSLNSPETQYF,TRBJ2-5,NA,TRBV7-2,NA
TGTGCCAGCAGTTACTCAAAAGTAGGGGGGAGGGCTGAAGCTTTCTTT,CASSYSKVGGRAEAFF,TRBJ1-1,NA,TRBV6-5,NA
TGTGCCAGCAGTCCCGGGGGCTATGGCTACACCTTC,CASSPGGYGYTF,TRBJ1-2,NA,TRBV12-3/TRBV12-4,NA
TGTGCCACCAGCAGCCTGGAAATCACCGGGACAGGGGATTTTTATGGCTACACCTTC,CATSSLEITGTGDFYGYTF,TRBJ1-2,TRBD1,TRBV15,NA
TGTGCCAGCAGTTCTTGGCGGGGGGTGTACCAAGAGACCCAGTACTTC,CASSSWRGVYQETQYF,TRBJ2-5,TRBD2,TRBV6-2/TRBV6-3,NA
TGTGCCAGCAGCTCCAGAACGGGGGGCGGGAATCAGCCCCAGCATTTT,CASSSRTGGGNQPQHF,TRBJ1-5,NA,TRBV7-8,NA
TGTGCCAGCAGCGTAGACCCAGGCAACTATGGCTACACCTTC,CASSVDPGNYGYTF,TRBJ1-2,NA,TRBV9,NA
TGTGCCAGCAGACGAGGTAGCGGGGGGCGCACAGATACGCAGTATTTT,CASRRGSGGRTDTQYF,TRBJ2-3,TRBD2,TRBV2,once
TGTGCCTGGGGCGGGCCTGGGGGGCTGCCGCAGCAGTTCTTC,CAWGGPGGLPQQFF,TRBJ2-1,NA,TRBV30,NA
TGCAGCTGCGGAGACATGGGATATGGCTACACCTTC,CSCGDMGYGYTF,TRBJ1-2,NA,TRBV29-1,NA
TGCAGTGCTACGCCCCCCTGGGGCTACACCTTC,CSATPPWGYTF,TRBJ1-2,NA,TRBV20-1,NA
TGTGCCAGCAGTGCCGGGGCCACCCCTAACTATGGCTACACCTTC,CASSAGATPNYGYTF,TRBJ1-2,NA,TRBV9,NA
TGTGCCAGCAGCCAAGTTGGAGATGGCTACACCTTC,CASSQVGDGYTF,TRBJ1-2,NA,TRBV3-1/TRBV3-2,NA
TGTGCCAGCAGTTACGGAGGGGCGGACACTGAAGCTTTCTTT,CASSYGGADTEAFF,TRBJ1-1,NA,TRBV6-5,NA
TGTGCCAGCAGCCAAGGGGGCGGGACCACTGAAGCTTTCTTT,CASSQGGGTTEAFF,TRBJ1-1,NA,TRBV14,NA
TGCGCCAGCAGCCAAGGGCAGGGGGCTTCCTACGAGCAGTACTTC,CASSQGQGASYEQYF,TRBJ2-7,TRBD1,TRBV4-1,NA
TGCAGCGTTATCTCCGGGGCGATCTATGGCTACACCTTC,CSVISGAIYGYTF,TRBJ1-2,NA,TRBV29-1,NA
TGTGCCAGTAGTATACCGCAGCCCTATCAGCCCCAGCATTTT,CASSIPQPYQPQHF,TRBJ1-5,NA,TRBV19,NA
TGTGCCTGGAGAAATCGACCGCCGTACGACTCGGACCGACACTATGGCTACACCTTC,CAWRNRPPYDSDRHYGYTF,TRBJ1-2,NA,TRBV30,NA
TGCGCCAGCTTCGCTGGGCTAGCGGAGACAGATACGCAGTATTTT,CASFAGLAETDTQYF,TRBJ2-3,TRBD2,TRBV5-1,NA
TGTGCCAGCCCTCCCAATAGCAATCAGCCCCAGCATTTT,CASPPNSNQPQHF,TRBJ1-5,NA,TRBV25-1,NA
TGTGCCACCTCTCCCGGGACCGGGCCTAGTTGGAGGGGAAACACCATATATTTT,CATSPGTGPSWRGNTIYF,TRBJ1-3,NA,TRBV21-1,NA
TGTGCCGCAATGGGGGAGGGAAAGGAGAACACTGAAGCTTTCTTT,CAAMGEGKENTEAFF,TRBJ1-1,NA,TRBV19,NA
TGTGCCAGCAGCCCCAAGACAGGGAGAGCCACTGAAGCTTTCTTT,CASSPKTGRATEAFF,TRBJ1-1,TRBD1,TRBV7-3,NA
TGTGCCGGTGGAGGGCGGGAGCAGTACTTC,CAGGGREQYF,TRBJ2-7,NA,TRBV30,NA
TGTGCCAGCAGTGAGTGGCAGGAGGACACTGAAGCTTTCTTT,CASSEWQEDTEAFF,TRBJ1-1,NA,TRBV2,NA
TGCGCCAGCAGCCAAGGAGTACAGGGGGGAACCTACGAGCAGTACTTC,CASSQGVQGGTYEQYF,TRBJ2-7,TRBD1,TRBV4-1,once
TGCGCCAGCAGCCAAGAAGGGACAAGGTATGGCTACACCTTC,CASSQEGTRYGYTF,TRBJ1-2,NA,TRBV4-1,NA
TGTGCCAGTAGTTTTGGGGAAAAACTGTTTTTT,CASSFGEKLFF,TRBJ1-4,NA,TRBV12-3/TRBV12-4,NA
TGTGCCAGCAGCGCAGGGACTGCCTGGGGGACCCAGTACTTC,CASSAGTAWGTQYF,TRBJ2-5,NA,TRBV28,NA
TGCGCCAGCAGCCAATCTAGGGGCGGAACCTACGAGCAGTACTTC,CASSQSRGGTYEQYF,TRBJ2-7,NA,TRBV4-1,NA
TGTGCCAGCAGTTTGGGCAGGGGGTACGAGCAGTACTTC,CASSLGRGYEQYF,TRBJ2-7,TRBD1,TRBV27,NA
TGTGCTAGTGGTTTGGGGCCCTCCCCCACAGGGTTACCCTATGGCTACACCTTC,CASGLGPSPTGLPYGYTF,TRBJ1-2,NA,TRBV12-5,NA